Sequencing of this T cell receptor (beta chain) was carried out in a study of blood T cell repertoires in COVID-19. Study-wide background: COVID-19 samples, acute and convalescent, were from the United States, Italy and Spain. Sample material is recorded as cDNA or gDNA derived from T cells, B-cell-depleted T cells, or PBMCs.

This clone is termed medium-sized (0.01 to 0.1%). Under the authors' procedure: Cell counts per sample came from amplifying reference gene primers. Measured with immunoSEQ multiplex PCR; TCRdb has only the in-frame clones, and not every one. The V and J calls and clone size come from that table; D and trimming were worked out from the DNA. The sample includes about 120,000 clones, about nine tenths of them seen just once. The receptor's source is a man between 40 and 49 years old with acute or convalescent COVID-19. Sequenced material: peripheral blood.

This chain's CDR3 is CASSQDFGDEQFF. In DNA, the CDR3 is TGTGCCAGCAGCCAAGATTTCGGTGATGAGCAGTTCTTC. The rearrangement links TRBV3-1 (or the pseudogene TRBV3-2) to TRBJ2-1, with D unclear. CDR1 is LGHDT, CDR2 YNNKEL, per germline (reference sequence). The CDR3 has 13 amino acids. V lost 0 bases to trimming and J lost 8 bases, with 8 bases between them.